The clone carrying this T cell receptor (beta chain) is a singleton in its sample. The record originates from a study of blood T cell repertoires in COVID-19. On the study more broadly: Some COVID-19 samples were acute and others convalescent; all came from the United States, Italy and Spain. Sources were T cells, B-cell-depleted T cells, or PBMCs; the material itself was cDNA or gDNA.

The CDR3 totals 16 residues. Trimming removed 6 bases from V and 3 bases from J; junction bases left unmatched: 14. In germline, CDR1 is WNHNN, CDR2 SYGVQD (reference sequence). Original data processing: Cell counts per sample came from amplifying reference gene primers. TCRdb keeps only in-frame clones here, not all; method: immunoSEQ multiplex PCR. V and J calls and clone size are as listed in that table; D and trimming were resolved from the DNA. The sample includes about 260,000 clones, about 89% of them seen just once. This clonotype was obtained from a middle-aged man who had recovered from COVID-19. Sequencing was done on a sample of peripheral blood. V gene TRBV10-1 combines with J gene TRBJ2-7; 7 bases are shared with TRBD1. The CDR3 sequence: CASSHTGADHLYEQYF. In nucleotides, the CDR3 is TGCGCCAGCAGCCATACAGGGGCCGATCACCTCTACGAGCAGTACTTC.